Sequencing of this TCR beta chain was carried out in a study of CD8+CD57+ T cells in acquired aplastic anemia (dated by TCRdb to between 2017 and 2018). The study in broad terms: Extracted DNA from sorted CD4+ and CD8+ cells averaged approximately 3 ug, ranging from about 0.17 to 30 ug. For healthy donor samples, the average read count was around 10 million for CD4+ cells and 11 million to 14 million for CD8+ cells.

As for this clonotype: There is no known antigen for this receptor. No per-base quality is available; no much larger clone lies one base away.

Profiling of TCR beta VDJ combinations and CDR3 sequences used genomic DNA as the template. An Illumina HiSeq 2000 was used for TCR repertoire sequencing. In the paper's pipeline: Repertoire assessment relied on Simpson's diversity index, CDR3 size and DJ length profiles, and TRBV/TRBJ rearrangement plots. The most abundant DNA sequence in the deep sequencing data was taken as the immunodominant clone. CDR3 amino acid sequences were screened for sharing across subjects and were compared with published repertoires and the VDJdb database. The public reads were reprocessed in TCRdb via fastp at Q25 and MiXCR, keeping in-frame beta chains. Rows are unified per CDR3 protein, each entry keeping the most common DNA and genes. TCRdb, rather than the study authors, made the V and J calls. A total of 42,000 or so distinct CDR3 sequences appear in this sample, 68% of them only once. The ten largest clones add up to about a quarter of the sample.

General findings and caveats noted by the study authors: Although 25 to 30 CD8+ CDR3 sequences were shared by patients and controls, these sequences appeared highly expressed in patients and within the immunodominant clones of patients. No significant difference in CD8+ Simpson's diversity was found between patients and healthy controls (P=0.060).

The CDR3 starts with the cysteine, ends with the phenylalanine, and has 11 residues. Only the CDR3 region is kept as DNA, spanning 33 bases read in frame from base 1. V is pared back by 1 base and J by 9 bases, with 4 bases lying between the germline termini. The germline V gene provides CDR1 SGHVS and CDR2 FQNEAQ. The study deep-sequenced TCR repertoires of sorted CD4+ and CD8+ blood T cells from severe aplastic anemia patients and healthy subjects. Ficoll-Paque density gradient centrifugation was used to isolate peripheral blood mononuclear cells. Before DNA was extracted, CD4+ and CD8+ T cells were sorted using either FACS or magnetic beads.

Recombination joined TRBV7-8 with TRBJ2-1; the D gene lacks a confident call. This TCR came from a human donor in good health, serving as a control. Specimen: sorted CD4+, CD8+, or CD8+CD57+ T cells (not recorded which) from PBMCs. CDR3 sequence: CASSLVAEQFF. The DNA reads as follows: TGTGCCAGCAGCTTAGTGGCTGAGCAGTTCTTC. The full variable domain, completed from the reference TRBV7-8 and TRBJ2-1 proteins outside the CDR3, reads GAGVSQSPRYKVAKRGQDVALRCDPISGHVSLFWYQQALGQGPEFLTYFQNEAQLDKSGLPSDRFFAERPEGSVSTLKIQRTQQEDSAVYLCASSLVAEQFFGPGTRLTVL.